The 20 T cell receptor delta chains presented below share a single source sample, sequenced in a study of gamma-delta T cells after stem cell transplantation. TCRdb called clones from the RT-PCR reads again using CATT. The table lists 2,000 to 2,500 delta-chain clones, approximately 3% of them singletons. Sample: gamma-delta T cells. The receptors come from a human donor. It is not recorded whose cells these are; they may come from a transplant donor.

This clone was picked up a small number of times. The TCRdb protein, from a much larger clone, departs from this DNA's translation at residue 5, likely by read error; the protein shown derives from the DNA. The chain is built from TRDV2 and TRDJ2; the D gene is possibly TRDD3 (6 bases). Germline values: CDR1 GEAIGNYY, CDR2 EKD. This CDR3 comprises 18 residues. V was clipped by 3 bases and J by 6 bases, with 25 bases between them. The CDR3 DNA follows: TGTGCCTGTGACGCCGTGAGGCGAGGGGGGACTGAGTCAGCACAACTCTTCTTT. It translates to CACDAVRRGGTESAQLFF.

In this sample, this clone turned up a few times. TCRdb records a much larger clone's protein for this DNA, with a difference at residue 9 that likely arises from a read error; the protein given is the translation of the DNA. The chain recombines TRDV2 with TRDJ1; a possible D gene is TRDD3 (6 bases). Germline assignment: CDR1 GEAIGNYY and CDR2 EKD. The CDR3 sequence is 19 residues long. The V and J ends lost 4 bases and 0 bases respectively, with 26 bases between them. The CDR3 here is CACETLGDARKSYTDKLIF. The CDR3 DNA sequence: TGTGCCTGTGAAACCTTAGGGGATGCCCGAAAATCGTACACCGATAAACTCATCTTT.

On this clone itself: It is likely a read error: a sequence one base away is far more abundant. CDR3 DNA sequence: TGTGCCTGTGACACCGTGGGGACTGGGGGATACAAACTCATCTTT. This encodes CACDTVGTGGYKLIF. The chain has TRDV2 and TRDJ1; 12 positions match TRDD3. Germline trimming cut 0 bases from V and 8 bases from J; bases unmatched to any gene: 6. This CDR3 is 15 amino acids long. The germline V gene has CDR1 GEAIGNYY and CDR2 EKD.

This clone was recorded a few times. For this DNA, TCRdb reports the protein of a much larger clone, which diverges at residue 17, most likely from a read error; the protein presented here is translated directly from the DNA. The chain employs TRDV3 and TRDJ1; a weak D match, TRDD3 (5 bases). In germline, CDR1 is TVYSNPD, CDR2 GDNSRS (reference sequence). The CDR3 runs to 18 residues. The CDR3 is CAFSPWRPGAILTDKLTF. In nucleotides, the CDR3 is TGTGCCTTTAGCCCGTGGAGACCGGGGGCAATACTGACCGATAAACTCACCTTT.

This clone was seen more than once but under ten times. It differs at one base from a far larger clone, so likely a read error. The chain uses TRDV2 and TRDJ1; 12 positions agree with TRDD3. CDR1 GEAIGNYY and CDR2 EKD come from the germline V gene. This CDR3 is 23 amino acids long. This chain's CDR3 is CAGDSIPEAGGYAGQGYTDKLIF. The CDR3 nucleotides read TGTGCCGGTGACTCCATTCCCGAGGCTGGGGGATACGCAGGTCAGGGGTACACCGATAAACTCATCTTT.

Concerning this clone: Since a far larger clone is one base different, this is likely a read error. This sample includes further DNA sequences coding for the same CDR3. As DNA, the CDR3 is TGTGCCTGCGACACCGGGGCCCTACTGGGGGATACGGGGCTACGAGGCACCGATAAACTCATCTTT. Its protein product is CACDTGALLGDTGLRGTDKLIF. The chain recombines TRDV2 with TRDJ1, with 13 nucleotides matching TRDD3. Per germline, CDR1 GEAIGNYY and CDR2 EKD. This CDR3 has 22 residues.

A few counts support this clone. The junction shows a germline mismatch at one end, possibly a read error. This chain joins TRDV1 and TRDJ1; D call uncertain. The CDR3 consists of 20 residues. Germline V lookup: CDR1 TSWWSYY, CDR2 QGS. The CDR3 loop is CALGERRLRYPPRYTDELIF. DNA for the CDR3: TGTGCTCTTGGGGAACGAAGGTTGAGATATCCTCCACGGTACACCGATGAACTCATCTTT.

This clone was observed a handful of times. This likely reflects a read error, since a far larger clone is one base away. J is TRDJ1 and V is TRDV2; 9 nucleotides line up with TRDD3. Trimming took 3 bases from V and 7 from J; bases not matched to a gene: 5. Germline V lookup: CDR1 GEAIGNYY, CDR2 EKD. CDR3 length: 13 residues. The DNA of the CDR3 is TGTGCCTGTGACGGGCTGGGGGATGCTAAACTCATCTTT. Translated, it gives CACDGLGDAKLIF.

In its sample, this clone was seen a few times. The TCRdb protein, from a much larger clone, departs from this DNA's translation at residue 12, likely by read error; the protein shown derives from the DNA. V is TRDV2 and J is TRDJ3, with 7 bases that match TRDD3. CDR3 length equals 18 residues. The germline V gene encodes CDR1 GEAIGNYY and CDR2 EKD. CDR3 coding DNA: TGTGCCTGTGACACTACTGGGGCAAGCTCCTGGGGCACCCGACAGATGTTTTTC. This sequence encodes CACDTTGASSWGTRQMFF.

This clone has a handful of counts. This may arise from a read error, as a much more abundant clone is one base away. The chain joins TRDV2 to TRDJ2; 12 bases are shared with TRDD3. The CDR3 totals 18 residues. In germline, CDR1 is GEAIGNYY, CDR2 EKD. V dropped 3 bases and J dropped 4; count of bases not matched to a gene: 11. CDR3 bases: TGTGCCTGTGACTGTATTACTGGGGGATACAAGGGGACAGCACAACTCTTCTTT. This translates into CACDCITGGYKGTAQLFF.

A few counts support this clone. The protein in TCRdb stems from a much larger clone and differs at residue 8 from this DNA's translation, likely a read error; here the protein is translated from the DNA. CDR3 region: CACDTVGAGGYELIF. The CDR3 coding sequence is TGTGCCTGTGACACCGTGGGGGCTGGGGGATACGAACTCATCTTT. This chain connects TRDV2 to TRDJ1; 12 bases map to TRDD3. Germline V gene data show CDR1 as GEAIGNYY and CDR2 as EKD. The V segment lost 0 bases and the J segment 9 bases; nucleotides outside the gene matches: 7. The CDR3 consists of 15 residues.

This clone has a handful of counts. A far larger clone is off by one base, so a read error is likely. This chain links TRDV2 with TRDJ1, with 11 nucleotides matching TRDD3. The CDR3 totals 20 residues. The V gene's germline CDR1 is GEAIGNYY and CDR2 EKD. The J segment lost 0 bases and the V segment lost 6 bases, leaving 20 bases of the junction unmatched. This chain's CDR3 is CACFRAPSNWGIFNTDKLIF. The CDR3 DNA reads TGTGCCTGTTTCCGTGCGCCCTCGAACTGGGGGATATTTAACACCGATAAACTCATCTTT.

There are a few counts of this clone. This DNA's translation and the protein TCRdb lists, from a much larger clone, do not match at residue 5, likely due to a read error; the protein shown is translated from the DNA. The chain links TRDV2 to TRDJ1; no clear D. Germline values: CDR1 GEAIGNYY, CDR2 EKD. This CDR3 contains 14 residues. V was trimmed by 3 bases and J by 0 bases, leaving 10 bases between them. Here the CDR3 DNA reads TGTGCCTGTGACGCCATTTCAAACACCGATAAACTCATCTTT. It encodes CACDAISNTDKLIF.

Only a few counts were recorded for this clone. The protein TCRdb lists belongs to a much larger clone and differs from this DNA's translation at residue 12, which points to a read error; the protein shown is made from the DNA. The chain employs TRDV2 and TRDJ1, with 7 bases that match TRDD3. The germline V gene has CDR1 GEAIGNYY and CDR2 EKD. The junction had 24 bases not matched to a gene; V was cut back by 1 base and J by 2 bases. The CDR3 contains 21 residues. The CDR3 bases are TGTGCCTGTGACACGGTCTTCCAGGTGTGGGGGAAACCGAAGAGTACCGATAAACTCATCTTT. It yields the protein CACDTVFQVWGKPKSTDKLIF.

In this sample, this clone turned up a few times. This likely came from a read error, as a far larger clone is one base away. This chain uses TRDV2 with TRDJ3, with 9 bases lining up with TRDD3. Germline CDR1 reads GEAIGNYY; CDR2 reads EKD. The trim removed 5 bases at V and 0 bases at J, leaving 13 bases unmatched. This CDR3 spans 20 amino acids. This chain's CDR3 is CACGLALGDASSWDTRQMFF. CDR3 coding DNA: TGTGCCTGTGGCTTGGCACTGGGGGACGCGAGCTCCTGGGACACCCGACAGATGTTTTTC.

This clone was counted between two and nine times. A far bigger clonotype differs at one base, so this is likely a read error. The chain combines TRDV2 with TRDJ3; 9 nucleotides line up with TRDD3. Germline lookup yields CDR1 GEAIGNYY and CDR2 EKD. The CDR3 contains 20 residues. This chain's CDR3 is CACDLALGDASSWDTRQTFF. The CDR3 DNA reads TGTGCCTGTGACTTGGCACTGGGGGACGCGAGCTCCTGGGACACCCGACAGACGTTTTTC.

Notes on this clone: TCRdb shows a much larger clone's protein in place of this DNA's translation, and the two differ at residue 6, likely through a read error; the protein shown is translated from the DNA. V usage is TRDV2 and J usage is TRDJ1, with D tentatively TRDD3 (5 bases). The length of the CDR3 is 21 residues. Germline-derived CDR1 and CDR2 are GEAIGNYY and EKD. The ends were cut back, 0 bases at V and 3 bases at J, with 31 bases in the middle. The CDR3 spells CACDTIRSSSSGLMGPDKLIF. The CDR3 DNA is TGTGCCTGTGACACCATACGTTCGTCCTCCAGCGGCCTGATGGGACCCGATAAACTCATCTTT.

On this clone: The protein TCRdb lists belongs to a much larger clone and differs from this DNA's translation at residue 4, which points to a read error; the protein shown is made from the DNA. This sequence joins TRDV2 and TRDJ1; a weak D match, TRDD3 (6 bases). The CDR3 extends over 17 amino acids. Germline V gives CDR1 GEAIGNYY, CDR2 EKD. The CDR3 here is CACNTVSGAPYTDKLIF. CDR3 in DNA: TGTGCCTGTAACACCGTCTCTGGGGCCCCTTACACCGATAAACTCATCTTT.

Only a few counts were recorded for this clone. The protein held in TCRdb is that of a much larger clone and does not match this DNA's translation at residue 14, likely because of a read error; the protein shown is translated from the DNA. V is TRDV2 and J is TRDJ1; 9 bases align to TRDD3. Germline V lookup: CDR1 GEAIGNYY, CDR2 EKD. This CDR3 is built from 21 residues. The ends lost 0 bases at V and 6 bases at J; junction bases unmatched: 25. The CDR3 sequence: CACDTVLGENPPRVAPNKLIF. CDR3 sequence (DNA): TGTGCCTGTGACACCGTACTGGGGGAGAACCCCCCAAGGGTTGCACCGAATAAACTCATCTTT.

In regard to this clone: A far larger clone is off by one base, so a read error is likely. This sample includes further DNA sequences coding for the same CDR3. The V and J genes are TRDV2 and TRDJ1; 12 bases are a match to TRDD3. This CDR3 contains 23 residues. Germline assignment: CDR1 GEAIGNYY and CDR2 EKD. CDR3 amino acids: CACDSIPEAGGYAGQGYTDKLIF. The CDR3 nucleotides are TGTGCCTGTGACTCCATTCCCGAGGCTGGGGGATACGCAGGTCAGGGGTACACCGACAAACTCATCTTT.